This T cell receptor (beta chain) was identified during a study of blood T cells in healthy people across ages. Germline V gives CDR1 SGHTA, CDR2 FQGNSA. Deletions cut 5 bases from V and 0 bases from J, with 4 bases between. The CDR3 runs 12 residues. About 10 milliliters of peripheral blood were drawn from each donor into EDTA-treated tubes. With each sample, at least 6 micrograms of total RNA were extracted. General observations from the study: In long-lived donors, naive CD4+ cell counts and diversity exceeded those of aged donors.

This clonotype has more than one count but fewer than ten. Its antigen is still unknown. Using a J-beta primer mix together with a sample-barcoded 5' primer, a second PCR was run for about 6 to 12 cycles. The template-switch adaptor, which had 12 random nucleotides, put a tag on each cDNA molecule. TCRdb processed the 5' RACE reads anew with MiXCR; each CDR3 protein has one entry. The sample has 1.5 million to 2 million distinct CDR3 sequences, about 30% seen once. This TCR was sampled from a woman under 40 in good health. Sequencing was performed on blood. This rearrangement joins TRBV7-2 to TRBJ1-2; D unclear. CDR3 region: CASSNANYGYTF. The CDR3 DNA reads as TGTGCCAGCAGCAACGCTAACTATGGCTACACCTTC. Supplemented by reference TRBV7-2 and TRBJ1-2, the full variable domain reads GAGVSQSPSNKVTEKGKDVELRCDPISGHTALYWYRQSLGQGLEFLIYFQGNSAPDKSGLPSDRFSAERTGGSVSTLTIQRTQQEDSAVYLCASSNANYGYTFGSGTRLTVV.